The rows below give T cell receptor beta chains drawn from one sample of a study of T-cell reconstitution after alpha-beta-depleted transplantation in children. TCRdb itself ran the PCR reads through MiXCR, one entry per CDR3 protein. The table shows fewer than 200,000 distinct CDR3 sequences, with roughly 7.5% occurring only once. The starting material was PBMCs from the stem cell graft donor, obtained from the stem cell graft. Receptors were obtained from a human donor who donated a stem cell graft to a child with Wiskott-Aldrich syndrome. CDR3s include the opening cysteine and the closing phenylalanine or tryptophan. Each record gives: J gene, V gene, clone size, D gene, CDR3 DNA, CDR3 protein. The D gene is left open where the match is weak. Size tells how often a clone was seen (once, few, many) or the class of an expanded clone, and some rows leave it out.

j_call: TRBJ2-3
v_call: TRBV2
clone_size: few
d_call: -
cdr3_nt: TGTGCCAGCAACGCCATCCAAGCGGGCACAGATACGCAGTATTTT
cdr3_aa: CASNAIQAGTDTQYF

j_call: TRBJ2-1
v_call: TRBV5-1
clone_size: many
d_call: TRBD2
cdr3_nt: TGCGCCAGCAGCCAACTAGCGGGGGGCGCCGATGAGCAGTTCTTC
cdr3_aa: CASSQLAGGADEQFF

j_call: TRBJ2-2
v_call: TRBV3-1
clone_size: many
d_call: -
cdr3_nt: TGTGCCAGCAGCCGTTACGACCTTACACTGACCGGGGAGCTGTTTTTT
cdr3_aa: CASSRYDLTLTGELFF

j_call: TRBJ2-3
v_call: TRBV20-1
clone_size: many
d_call: -
cdr3_nt: TGCAGTGCTAGCCACCCGGGGACGGGAGATACGCAGTATTTT
cdr3_aa: CSASHPGTGDTQYF

j_call: TRBJ2-1
v_call: TRBV2
clone_size: few
d_call: TRBD2
cdr3_nt: TGTGCCAGCAGGACGACTAGCGGGAGGTACAATGAGCAGTTCTTC
cdr3_aa: CASRTTSGRYNEQFF

j_call: TRBJ2-3
v_call: TRBV6-1
clone_size: many
d_call: -
cdr3_nt: TGTGCCAGCAGTGAGAGAGATACGCAGTATTTT
cdr3_aa: CASSERDTQYF

j_call: TRBJ2-5
v_call: TRBV20-1
clone_size: many
d_call: -
cdr3_nt: TGCAGTGCTAGAGATCTCGTGGAGCTCGAGACCCAGTACTTC
cdr3_aa: CSARDLVELETQYF

j_call: TRBJ2-3
v_call: TRBV29-1
clone_size: many
d_call: TRBD2
cdr3_nt: TGCAGCGTGGACGGGGGACGGGGGGCAGATACGCAGTATTTT
cdr3_aa: CSVDGGRGADTQYF

j_call: TRBJ1-3
v_call: TRBV7-6
clone_size: -
d_call: -
cdr3_nt: TGTGCCAGCAGCCCGACAGCTGGAAACACCATATATTTT
cdr3_aa: CASSPTAGNTIYF

j_call: TRBJ2-7
v_call: TRBV29-1
clone_size: many
d_call: TRBD1
cdr3_nt: TGCAGCGCGACAGGGGAGCACTACGAGCAGTACTTC
cdr3_aa: CSATGEHYEQYF

j_call: TRBJ2-2
v_call: TRBV20-1
clone_size: many
d_call: -
cdr3_nt: TGCAGTGCTAGAGACCCATTCACCGGGGAGCTGTTTTTT
cdr3_aa: CSARDPFTGELFF

j_call: TRBJ2-4
v_call: TRBV11-2
clone_size: many
d_call: TRBD2
cdr3_nt: TGTGCCAGCAGCCGCCCCGGGACTAGCGGTCCCTTAGCCAAAAACATTCAGTACTTC
cdr3_aa: CASSRPGTSGPLAKNIQYF

j_call: TRBJ2-7
v_call: TRBV5-1
clone_size: many
d_call: -
cdr3_nt: TGCGCCAGCAGCGAGGGGGTAGGACGCCCCATCGAGCAGTACTTC
cdr3_aa: CASSEGVGRPIEQYF

j_call: TRBJ1-4
v_call: TRBV7-2
clone_size: -
d_call: -
cdr3_nt: TGTGCCAGCAGCTCCTGGCCCAGGGGATTACGGGAAAAACTGTTTTTT
cdr3_aa: CASSSWPRGLREKLFF

j_call: TRBJ1-1
v_call: TRBV20-1
clone_size: many
d_call: -
cdr3_nt: TGCAGTGCTAGGGGGTGGGAGGGCACTGAAGCTTTCTTT
cdr3_aa: CSARGWEGTEAFF

j_call: TRBJ2-6
v_call: TRBV6-2/TRBV6-3
clone_size: few
d_call: TRBD1
cdr3_nt: TGTGCCAGCAGTTACTCTCCCGGACAGGCACCTTTCTCTGGGGCCAACGTCCTGACTTTC
cdr3_aa: CASSYSPGQAPFSGANVLTF

j_call: TRBJ2-3
v_call: TRBV5-6
clone_size: many
d_call: -
cdr3_nt: TGTGCCAGCAGCTTGGGACTAGGAGACACAGATACGCAGTATTTT
cdr3_aa: CASSLGLGDTDTQYF

j_call: TRBJ1-5
v_call: TRBV27
clone_size: many
d_call: -
cdr3_nt: TGTGCCAGCAGTCCCGCCTGGGGGGGTTTTCGGGGCAATCAGCCCCAGCATTTT
cdr3_aa: CASSPAWGGFRGNQPQHF

j_call: TRBJ2-1
v_call: TRBV6-2/TRBV6-3
clone_size: -
d_call: -
cdr3_nt: TGTGCCAGCAGTACCTCGCCTAGGTTGGGTGAGCAGTTCTTC
cdr3_aa: CASSTSPRLGEQFF

j_call: TRBJ1-5
v_call: TRBV30
clone_size: few
d_call: -
cdr3_nt: TGTGCCTGGAGCGGGGCAGGGAGCAATCAGCCCCAGCATTTT
cdr3_aa: CAWSGAGSNQPQHF

j_call: TRBJ2-7
v_call: TRBV6-6
clone_size: many
d_call: -
cdr3_nt: TGTGCCAGCACCGACGGGACCCTACTGGGGCAGTACTTC
cdr3_aa: CASTDGTLLGQYF

j_call: TRBJ2-3
v_call: TRBV11-2
clone_size: many
d_call: TRBD2
cdr3_nt: TGTGCCAGCAGCCGCCTAGCGGGTGCTCGCACAGATACGCAGTATTTT
cdr3_aa: CASSRLAGARTDTQYF

j_call: TRBJ1-1
v_call: TRBV5-8
clone_size: few
d_call: -
cdr3_nt: TGTGCCAGCAGCTGGGGGCCGCAGGTACCTGAAGCTTTCTTT
cdr3_aa: CASSWGPQVPEAFF

j_call: TRBJ2-7
v_call: TRBV5-5
clone_size: -
d_call: -
cdr3_nt: TGTGCCAGCAGCTTGGAGAGCGTAAGCTCCTACGAGCAGTACTTC
cdr3_aa: CASSLESVSSYEQYF

j_call: TRBJ1-1
v_call: TRBV10-3
clone_size: many
d_call: -
cdr3_nt: TGTGCCATCACCGAGACGGGGGAGGGAATCGGTGAAGCTTTCTTT
cdr3_aa: CAITETGEGIGEAFF

j_call: TRBJ2-5
v_call: TRBV5-4
clone_size: few
d_call: TRBD1
cdr3_nt: TGTGCCAGCAGCCGGACAGGGGTCGAGACCCAGTACTTC
cdr3_aa: CASSRTGVETQYF

j_call: TRBJ1-5
v_call: TRBV5-1
clone_size: many
d_call: -
cdr3_nt: TGCGCCAGCAGCTTCCAGGGTACGGGGCAGCCCCAGCATTTT
cdr3_aa: CASSFQGTGQPQHF

j_call: TRBJ2-1
v_call: TRBV14
clone_size: -
d_call: TRBD2
cdr3_nt: TGTGCCAGCAGCCACCGGACTAGCTTCAATGAGCAGTTCTTC
cdr3_aa: CASSHRTSFNEQFF

j_call: TRBJ2-5
v_call: TRBV5-6
clone_size: many
d_call: -
cdr3_nt: TGTGCCAGCAGCTTGGGTAGGAAAGAGACCCAGTACTTC
cdr3_aa: CASSLGRKETQYF

j_call: TRBJ2-2
v_call: TRBV4-1
clone_size: -
d_call: -
cdr3_nt: TGCGCCAGCAGCCAAGAATCGGCTCCTGGAACCGGGGAGCTGTTTTTT
cdr3_aa: CASSQESAPGTGELFF

j_call: TRBJ1-4
v_call: TRBV12-3/TRBV12-4
clone_size: many
d_call: -
cdr3_nt: TGTGCCAGCAGTCCCCCTATAGGAGGGGTGTTTTTT
cdr3_aa: CASSPPIGGVFF